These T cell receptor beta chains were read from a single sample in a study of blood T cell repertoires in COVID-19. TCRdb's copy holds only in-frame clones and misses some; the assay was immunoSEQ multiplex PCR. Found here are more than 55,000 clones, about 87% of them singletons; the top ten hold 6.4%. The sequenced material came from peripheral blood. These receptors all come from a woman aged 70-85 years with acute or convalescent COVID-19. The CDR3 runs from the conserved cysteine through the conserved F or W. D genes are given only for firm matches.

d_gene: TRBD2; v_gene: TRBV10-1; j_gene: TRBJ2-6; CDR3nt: TGCGCCAGCAGTTACCTAGCGGGAGTTCTCTCTGGGGCCAACGTCCTGACTTTC; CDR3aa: CASSYLAGVLSGANVLTF
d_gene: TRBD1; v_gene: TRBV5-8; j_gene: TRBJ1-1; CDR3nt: TGTGCCAGCAGCCGACGACAGGGTGCGGGCACTGAAGCTTTCTTT; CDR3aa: CASSRRQGAGTEAFF
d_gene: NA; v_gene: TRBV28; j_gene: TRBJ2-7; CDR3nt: TGTGCCAGCTTTCTATCCCGAGCGGCCACCTACGAGCAGTACTTC; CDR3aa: CASFLSRAATYEQYF
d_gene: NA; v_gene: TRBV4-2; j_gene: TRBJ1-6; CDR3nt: TGTGCCAGCAGCCAAGAGGAGCTTTCTAATTCACCCCTCCACTTT; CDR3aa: CASSQEELSNSPLHF
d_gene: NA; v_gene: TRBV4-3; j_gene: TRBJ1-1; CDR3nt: TGCGCCAGCAGCCAAGAGGGGGGTGGGGCTTTCTTT; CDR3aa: CASSQEGGGAFF
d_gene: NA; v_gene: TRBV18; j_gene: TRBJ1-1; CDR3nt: TGTGCCAGCTCACCACCTAAGGGGTTCGCTGAAGCTTTCTTT; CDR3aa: CASSPPKGFAEAFF
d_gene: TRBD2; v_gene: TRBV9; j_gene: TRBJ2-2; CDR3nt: TGTGCCAGCAGCGTAGGACTAGCTGGCACCGGGGAGCTGTTTTTT; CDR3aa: CASSVGLAGTGELFF
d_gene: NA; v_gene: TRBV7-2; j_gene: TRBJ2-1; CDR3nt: TGTGCCAGCAGCTTAAGGAGGGAGAATTACAATGAGCAGTTCTTC; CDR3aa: CASSLRRENYNEQFF
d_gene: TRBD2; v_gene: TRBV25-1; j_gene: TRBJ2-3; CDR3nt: TGTGCCAGCAGTGGGGCTGAAGCGGGGGGGTCGTATTTT; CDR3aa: CASSGAEAGGSYF
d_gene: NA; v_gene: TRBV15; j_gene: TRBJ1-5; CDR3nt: TGTGCCACCAGCAGAGATGGGCAGGACAATCAGCCCCAGCATTTT; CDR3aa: CATSRDGQDNQPQHF